Here is one T cell receptor (beta chain) with its context. Method: immunoSEQ multiplex PCR; TCRdb's copy keeps in-frame clones and lacks some. The sample has about 91,000 clones, 90% to 95% seen once. Germline V gene lookup returns CDR1 MRHNA and CDR2 SNTAGT. Between the trimmed V and J ends, which lost 4 bases and 6 bases, there was a span of 10 bases. The CDR3 covers 13 residues. The record originates from a study of T cell responses to AZD1222 COVID-19 vaccine. This specimen consisted of peripheral blood, obtained 28 days after the second AZD1222 dose. The sequence was collected from an adult who received the AZD1222 COVID-19 vaccine. V is TRBV6-4 and J is TRBJ2-1, with TRBD2 as a possible D gene (5 bases). CDR3 coding DNA: TGTGCCAGCAGTGTTCAGGACTCCAATGAGCAGTTCTTC. Its translation is CASSVQDSNEQFF.